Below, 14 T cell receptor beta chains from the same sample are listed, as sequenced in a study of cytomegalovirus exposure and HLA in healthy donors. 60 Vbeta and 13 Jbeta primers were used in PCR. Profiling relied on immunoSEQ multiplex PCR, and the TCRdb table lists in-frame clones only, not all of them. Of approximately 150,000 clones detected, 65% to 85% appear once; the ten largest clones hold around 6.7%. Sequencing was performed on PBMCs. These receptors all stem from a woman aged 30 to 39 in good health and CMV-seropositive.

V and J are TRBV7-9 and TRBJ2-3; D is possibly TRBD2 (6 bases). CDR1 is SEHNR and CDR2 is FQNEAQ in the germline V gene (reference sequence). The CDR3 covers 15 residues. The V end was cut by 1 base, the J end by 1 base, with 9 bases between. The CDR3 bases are TGTGCCAGCAGCTTAGGGCCGGGGGGCACAGATACGCAGTATTTT. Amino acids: CASSLGPGGTDTQYF.

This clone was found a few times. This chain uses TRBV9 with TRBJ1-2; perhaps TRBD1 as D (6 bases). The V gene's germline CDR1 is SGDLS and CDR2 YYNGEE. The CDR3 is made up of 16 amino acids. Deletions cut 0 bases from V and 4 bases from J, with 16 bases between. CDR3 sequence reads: CASSVGGPSSIYGYTF. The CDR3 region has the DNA TGTGCCAGCAGCGTAGGGGGGCCCAGTTCCATCTATGGCTACACCTTC.

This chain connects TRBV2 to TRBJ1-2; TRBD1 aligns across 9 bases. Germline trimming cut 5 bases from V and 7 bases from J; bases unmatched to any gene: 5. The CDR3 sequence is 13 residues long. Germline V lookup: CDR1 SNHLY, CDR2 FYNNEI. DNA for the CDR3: TGTGCCAGCAGTTCACAGGGGGCGGGTGGCTACACCTTC. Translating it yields CASSSQGAGGYTF.

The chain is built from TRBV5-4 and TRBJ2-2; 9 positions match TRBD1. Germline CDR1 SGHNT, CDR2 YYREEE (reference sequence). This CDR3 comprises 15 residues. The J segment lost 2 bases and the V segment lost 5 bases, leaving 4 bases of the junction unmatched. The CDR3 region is CASSPTGGNTGELFF. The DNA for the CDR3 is TGTGCCAGCAGTCCTACAGGGGGCAACACCGGGGAGCTGTTTTTT.

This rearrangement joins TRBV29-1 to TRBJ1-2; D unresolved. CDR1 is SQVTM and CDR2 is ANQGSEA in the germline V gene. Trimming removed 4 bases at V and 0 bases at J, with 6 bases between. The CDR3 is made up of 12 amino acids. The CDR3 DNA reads TGCAGCGTTGCAGGATCTAACTATGGCTACACCTTC. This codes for CSVAGSNYGYTF.

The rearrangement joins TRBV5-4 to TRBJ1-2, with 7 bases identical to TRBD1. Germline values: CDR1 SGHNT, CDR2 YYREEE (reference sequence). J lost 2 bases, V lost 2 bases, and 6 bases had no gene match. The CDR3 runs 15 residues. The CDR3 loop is CASSFDPTGNYGYTF. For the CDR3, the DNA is TGTGCCAGCAGCTTCGATCCGACAGGGAACTATGGCTACACCTTC. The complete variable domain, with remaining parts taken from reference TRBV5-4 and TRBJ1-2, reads ETGVTQSPTHLIKTRGQQVTLRCSSQSGHNTVSWYQQALGQGPQFIFQYYREEENGRGNFPPRFSGLQFPNYSSELNVNALELDDSALYLCASSFDPTGNYGYTFGSGTRLTVV.

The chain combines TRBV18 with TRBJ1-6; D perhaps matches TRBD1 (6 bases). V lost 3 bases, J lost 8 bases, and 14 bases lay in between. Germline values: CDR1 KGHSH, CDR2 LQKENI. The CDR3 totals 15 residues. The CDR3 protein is CASSPLGGQDSPLHF. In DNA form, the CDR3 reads TGTGCCAGCTCACCCCTCGGGGGGCAGGATTCACCCCTCCACTTT.

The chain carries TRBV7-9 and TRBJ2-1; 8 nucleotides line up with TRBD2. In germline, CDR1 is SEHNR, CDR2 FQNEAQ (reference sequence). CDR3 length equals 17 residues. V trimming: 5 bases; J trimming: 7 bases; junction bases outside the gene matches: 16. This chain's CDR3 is CASSPPVWAGGGNEQFF. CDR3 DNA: TGTGCCAGCAGCCCCCCCGTTTGGGCGGGGGGCGGGAATGAGCAGTTCTTC.

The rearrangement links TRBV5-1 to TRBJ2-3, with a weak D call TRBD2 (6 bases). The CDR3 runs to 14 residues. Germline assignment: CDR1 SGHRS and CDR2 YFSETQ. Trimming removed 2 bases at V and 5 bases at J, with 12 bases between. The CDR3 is CASSFEPGLDTQYF. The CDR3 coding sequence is TGCGCCAGCAGCTTTGAACCGGGACTAGATACGCAGTATTTT.

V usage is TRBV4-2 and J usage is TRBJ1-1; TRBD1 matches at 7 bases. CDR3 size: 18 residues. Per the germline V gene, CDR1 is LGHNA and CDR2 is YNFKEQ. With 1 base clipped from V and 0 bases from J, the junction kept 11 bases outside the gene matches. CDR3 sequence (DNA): TGTGCCAGCAGCCAAGCTGGTACAGGGGATCTTTTGAACACTGAAGCTTTCTTT. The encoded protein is CASSQAGTGDLLNTEAFF.

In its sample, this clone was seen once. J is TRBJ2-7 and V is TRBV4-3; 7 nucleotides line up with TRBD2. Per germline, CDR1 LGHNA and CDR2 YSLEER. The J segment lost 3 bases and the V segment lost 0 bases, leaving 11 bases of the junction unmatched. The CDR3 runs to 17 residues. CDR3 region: CASSQDISASGFYEQYF. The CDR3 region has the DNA TGCGCCAGCAGCCAAGATATATCGGCTAGCGGATTCTACGAGCAGTACTTC.

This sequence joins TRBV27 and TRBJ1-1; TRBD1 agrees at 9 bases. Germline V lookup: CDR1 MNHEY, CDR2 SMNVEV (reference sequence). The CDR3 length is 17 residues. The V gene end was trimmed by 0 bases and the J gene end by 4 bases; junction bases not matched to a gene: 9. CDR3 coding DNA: TGTGCCAGCAGTTTATCCGGTACAGGGGGCGCGTCCACTGAAGCTTTCTTT. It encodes CASSLSGTGGASTEAFF.

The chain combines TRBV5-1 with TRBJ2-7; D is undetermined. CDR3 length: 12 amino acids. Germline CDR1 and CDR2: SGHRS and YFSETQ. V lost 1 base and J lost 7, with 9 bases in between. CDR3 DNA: TGCGCCAGCAGCTTGCTTCTTACAGAGCAGTACTTC. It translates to CASSLLLTEQYF.

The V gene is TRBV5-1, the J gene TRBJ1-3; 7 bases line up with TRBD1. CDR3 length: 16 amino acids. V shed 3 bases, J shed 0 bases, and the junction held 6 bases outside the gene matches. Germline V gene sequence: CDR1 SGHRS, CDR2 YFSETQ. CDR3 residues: CASSSGQATSGNTIYF. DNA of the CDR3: TGCGCCAGCAGCTCCGGACAGGCGACCTCTGGAAACACCATATATTTT.